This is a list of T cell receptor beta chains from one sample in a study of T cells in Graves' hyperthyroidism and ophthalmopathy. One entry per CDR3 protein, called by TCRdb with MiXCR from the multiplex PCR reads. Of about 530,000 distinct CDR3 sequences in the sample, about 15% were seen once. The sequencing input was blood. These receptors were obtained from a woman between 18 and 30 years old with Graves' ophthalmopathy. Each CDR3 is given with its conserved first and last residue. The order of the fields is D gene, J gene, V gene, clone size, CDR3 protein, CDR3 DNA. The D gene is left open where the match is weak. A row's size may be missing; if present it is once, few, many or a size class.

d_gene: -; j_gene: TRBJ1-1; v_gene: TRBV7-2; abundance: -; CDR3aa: CASIQRRTANTEAFF; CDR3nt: TGTGCCAGCATCCAGAGGAGGACAGCGAACACTGAAGCTTTCTTT
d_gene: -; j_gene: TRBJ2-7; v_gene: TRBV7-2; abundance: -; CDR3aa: CASSFTRDYEQYF; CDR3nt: TGTGCCAGCAGCTTTACCCGGGACTACGAGCAGTACTTC
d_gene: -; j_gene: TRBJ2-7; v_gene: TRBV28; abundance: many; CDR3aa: CASSFWTELREQYF; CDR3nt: TGTGCCAGCAGTTTCTGGACAGAACTAAGGGAGCAGTACTTC
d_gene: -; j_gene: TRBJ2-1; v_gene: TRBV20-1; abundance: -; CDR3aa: CSVPLLTEFYNEQFF; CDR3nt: TGCAGTGTCCCACTATTAACAGAATTTTACAATGAGCAGTTCTTC
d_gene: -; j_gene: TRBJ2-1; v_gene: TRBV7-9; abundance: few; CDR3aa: CASRLRVEWGYNEQFF; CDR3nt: TGTGCCAGCAGGTTAAGGGTAGAATGGGGGTACAATGAGCAGTTCTTC
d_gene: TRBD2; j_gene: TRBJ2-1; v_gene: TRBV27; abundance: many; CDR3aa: CASSLELAYNEQFF; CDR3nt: TGTGCCAGCAGTCTGGAACTAGCGTACAATGAGCAGTTCTTC
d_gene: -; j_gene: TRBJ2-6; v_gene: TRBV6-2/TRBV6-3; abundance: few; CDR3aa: CASSYSRASGANVLTF; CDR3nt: TGTGCCAGCAGTTACTCACGGGCCTCTGGGGCCAACGTCCTGACTTTC
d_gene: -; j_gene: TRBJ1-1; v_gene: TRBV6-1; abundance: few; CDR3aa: CASRAGEGIEAFF; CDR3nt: TGTGCCAGCAGGGCAGGGGAAGGGATTGAAGCTTTCTTT
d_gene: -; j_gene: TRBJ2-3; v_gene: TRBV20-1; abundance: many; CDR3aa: CSASGGRDTQYF; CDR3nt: TGCAGTGCTAGCGGGGGCAGGGATACGCAGTATTTT
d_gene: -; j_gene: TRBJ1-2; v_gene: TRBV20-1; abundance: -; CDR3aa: CSAAGTGHGYTF; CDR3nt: TGCAGTGCCGCCGGGACTGGACATGGCTACACCTTC
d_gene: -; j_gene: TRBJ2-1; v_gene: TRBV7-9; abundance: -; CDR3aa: CASSLTRRDFREQFF; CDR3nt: TGTGCCAGCAGCTTAACCCGGCGGGATTTTCGGGAGCAGTTCTTC
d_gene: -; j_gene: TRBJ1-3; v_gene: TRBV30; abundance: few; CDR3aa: CARTDSSGNTIYF; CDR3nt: TGTGCCAGAACGGACAGCTCTGGAAACACCATATATTTT
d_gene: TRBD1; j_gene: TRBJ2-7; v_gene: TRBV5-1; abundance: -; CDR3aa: CASSLGIDRGLYEQYF; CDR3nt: TGCGCCAGCAGCTTGGGTATCGACAGGGGACTCTACGAGCAGTACTTC
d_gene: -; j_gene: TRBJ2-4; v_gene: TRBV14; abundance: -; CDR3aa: CASSQDFGQPNLAKNIQYF; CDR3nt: TGTGCCAGCAGCCAAGATTTTGGACAGCCGAATCTAGCCAAAAACATTCAGTACTTC
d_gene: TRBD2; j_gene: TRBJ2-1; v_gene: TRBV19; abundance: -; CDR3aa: CASSLRLAGANNEQFF; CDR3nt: TGTGCCAGTAGTCTTAGACTAGCGGGAGCTAACAATGAGCAGTTCTTC
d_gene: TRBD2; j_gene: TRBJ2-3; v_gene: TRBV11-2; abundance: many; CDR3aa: CASSLRVAGTNTDTQYF; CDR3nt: TGTGCCAGCAGCTTAAGGGTTGCAGGGACTAACACAGATACGCAGTATTTT
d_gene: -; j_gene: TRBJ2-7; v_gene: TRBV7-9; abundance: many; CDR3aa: CASSLGWDGSYEQYF; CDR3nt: TGTGCCAGCAGCTTAGGTTGGGACGGCTCCTACGAGCAGTACTTC
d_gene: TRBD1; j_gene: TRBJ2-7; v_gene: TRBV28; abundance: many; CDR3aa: CASSHGTAYEQYF; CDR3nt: TGTGCCAGCAGTCACGGGACAGCCTACGAGCAGTACTTC
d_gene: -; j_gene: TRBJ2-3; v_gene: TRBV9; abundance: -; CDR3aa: CASSADARTDTQYF; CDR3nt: TGTGCCAGCAGCGCGGACGCTCGCACAGATACGCAGTATTTT
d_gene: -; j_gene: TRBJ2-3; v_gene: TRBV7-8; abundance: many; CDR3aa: CASSLWGGTDTQYF; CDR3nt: TGTGCCAGCAGCTTATGGGGAGGTACAGATACGCAGTATTTT
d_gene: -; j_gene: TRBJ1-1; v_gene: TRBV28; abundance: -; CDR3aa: CASSFRGLKVVEAFF; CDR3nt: TGTGCCAGCAGTTTCCGGGGACTGAAGGTCGTTGAAGCTTTCTTT
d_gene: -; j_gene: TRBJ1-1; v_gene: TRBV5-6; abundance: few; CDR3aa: CASSPIINTEAFF; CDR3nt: TGTGCCAGCAGCCCTATCATAAACACTGAAGCTTTCTTT
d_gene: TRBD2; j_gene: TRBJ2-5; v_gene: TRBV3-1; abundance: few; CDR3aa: CASSPYPGLAGGPETQYF; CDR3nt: TGTGCCAGCAGCCCATACCCGGGACTAGCGGGGGGACCAGAGACCCAGTACTTC
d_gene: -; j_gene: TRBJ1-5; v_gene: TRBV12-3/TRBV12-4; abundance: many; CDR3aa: CASSNDGENQPQHF; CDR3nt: TGTGCCAGCAGTAACGACGGGGAGAATCAGCCCCAGCATTTT
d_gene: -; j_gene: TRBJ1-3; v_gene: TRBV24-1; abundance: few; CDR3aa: CATSEGHSGNTIYF; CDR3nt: TGTGCCACCAGTGAGGGCCACTCTGGAAACACCATATATTTT
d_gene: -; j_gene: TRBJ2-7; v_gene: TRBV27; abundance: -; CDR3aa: CASRSEGYEQYF; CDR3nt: TGTGCCAGCAGATCGGAGGGATACGAGCAGTACTTC
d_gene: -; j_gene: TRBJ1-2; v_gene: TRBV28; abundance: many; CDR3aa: CASSLRGLGYTF; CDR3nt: TGTGCCAGCAGTTTACGAGGGCTTGGCTACACCTTC
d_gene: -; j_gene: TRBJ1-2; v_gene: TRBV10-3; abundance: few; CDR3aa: CAISDPERYGYTF; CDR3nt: TGTGCCATCAGTGACCCAGAAAGATATGGCTACACCTTC
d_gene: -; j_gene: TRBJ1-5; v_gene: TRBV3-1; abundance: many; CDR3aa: CASSQGGQPQHF; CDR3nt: TGTGCCAGCAGCCAGGGGGGTCAGCCCCAGCATTTT